The source of this TCR beta chain is a study of blood T cell repertoires in COVID-19. On the study more broadly: Material from acute and convalescent COVID-19 was sourced from the United States, Italy and Spain. The analysed material was cDNA or gDNA that came from T cells, B-cell-depleted T cells, or PBMCs.

The germline V gene has CDR1 SGHTA and CDR2 FQGNSA. Trimming shortened V by 5 bases and J by 4 bases, and 12 bases separated the two germline ends. This CDR3 region has 14 residues. Original data processing: Nucleated cell counts were estimated from reference gene primer amplification. TCRdb keeps only in-frame clones here, not all; method: immunoSEQ multiplex PCR. V and J calls and clone size are given by that table; D and trimming were obtained from the DNA. The table has some 200,000 clones, approximately 85% seen once. The source of this sequence is a woman in her 70s with COVID-19, enrolled during active disease. The sequenced material came from peripheral blood. The V and J genes are TRBV7-2 and TRBJ1-3; D not resolved. DNA for the CDR3: TGTGCCAGCAGCGTTGTCCCGGAGGGAAACACCATATATTTT. Its protein is CASSVVPEGNTIYF.